The 14 T cell receptor beta chains presented below share a single source sample, sequenced in a study of regulatory T cells in long-lasting Graves disease. Time point in this sample: newly diagnosed GD, antithyroid drugs for less than 3 months. PBMC RNA served as the TCR library source. Libraries of TCR beta came from iRepertoire HTBI primers plus Arm-PCR of CDR3 regions. TCRdb fed the multiplex PCR reads into MiXCR, producing one record per CDR3 protein. The sample comprises 320,000 or so distinct CDR3 sequences, roughly 18% of which are singletons, and about two fifths rests with the top ten. The specimen comprised peripheral blood mononuclear cells (PBMCs), sampled at new diagnosis, from a patient treated with antithyroid drugs. The receptors originated from a female donor with Graves disease.

There are many counts of this clonotype. This chain links TRBV12-3 or TRBV12-4 with TRBJ2-7, with TRBD1 identical over 9 bases. With V trimmed by 6 bases and J by 4 bases, 7 bases remained unmatched. There are 14 residues in the CDR3. Here the CDR3 reads CASRPGQGAYEQYF. The CDR3 nucleotides are TGTGCCAGCAGGCCGGGACAGGGAGCTTACGAGCAGTACTTC.

The sample holds many counts of this clonotype. This rearrangement joins TRBV11-3 to TRBJ2-7; no clear D. The length of the CDR3 is 11 residues. The germline V gene has CDR1 SGHNT and CDR2 YENEEA. V lost 6 bases and J 0 bases, leaving 3 bases between the germline ends. The CDR3 spells CASRGSYEQYF. In nucleotides, the CDR3 is TGTGCCAGCAGGGGCTCCTACGAGCAGTACTTC.

In regard to this clonotype: This likely traces to a read error, being one base from a far larger clone. The V and J genes are TRBV9 and TRBJ2-3; perhaps TRBD1 as D (5 bases). The DNA end lines up better with TRBJ1-5; the J call may be wrong. The CDR3 is made up of 15 amino acids. CDR1 and CDR2 (germline): SGDLS, YYNGEE. Written as DNA, the CDR3 is TGTGCCAGCTCAACCGGGACTAGCGGCACAGATACGCAGCATTTT. This encodes CASSTGTSGTDTQHF.

This clonotype was counted ten times or more. The chain couples TRBV6-5 to TRBJ1-1; D unresolved. V was clipped by 0 bases and J by 3 bases, with 11 bases between them. CDR3 length equals 15 residues. Germline V lookup: CDR1 MNHEY, CDR2 SVGAGI. The CDR3 is CASSYSGSRHTEAFF. The CDR3 DNA follows: TGTGCCAGCAGTTACTCGGGGAGTCGGCACACTGAAGCTTTCTTT.

This clonotype was observed many times. The rearrangement joins TRBV6-2 or TRBV6-3 to TRBJ1-1; D gene ambiguous. The germline V gene has CDR1 MNHEY and CDR2 SVGEGT. CDR3 size: 11 residues. V lost 2 bases and J 6 bases, leaving 4 bases between the germline ends. CDR3 coding DNA: TGTGCCAGCAGTTACGGAGCTGAAGCTTTCTTT. Translating it yields CASSYGAEAFF.

This clonotype was detected a few times. The chain combines TRBV11-2 with TRBJ2-1; 8 bases are shared with TRBD2. V shed 1 base, J shed 2 bases, and the junction held 4 bases outside the gene matches. Germline V gene lookup returns CDR1 SGHAT and CDR2 FQNNGV. The CDR3 loop spans 16 amino acids. The CDR3 nucleotides are TGTGCCAGCAGCTTAGGACGGGGGGGCGCCTACAATGAGCAGTTCTTC. Protein: CASSLGRGGAYNEQFF.

This clonotype was found many times. The chain carries TRBV12-3 or TRBV12-4 and TRBJ1-5, with D maybe TRBD1 (5 bases). This CDR3 contains 15 residues. V was clipped by 4 bases and J by 5 bases, with 15 bases between them. CDR3 in DNA: TGTGCCAGCAGTTATCTTCGGGGGGTGGATCAGCCCCAGCATTTT. Encoded protein: CASSYLRGVDQPQHF.

On this clonotype itself: A read error may account for a junction end that differs from germline. V is TRBV5-1 and J is TRBJ2-3; 15 bases align to TRBD2. Germline V lookup: CDR1 SGHRS, CDR2 YFSETQ. The CDR3 is 18 amino acids. CDR3 amino acids: CASSPGLAGGPSTDTQYF. The CDR3 nucleotides read TGTGCCAGCAGCCCCGGACTAGCGGGAGGGCCAAGCACAGATACGCAGTATTTT. Together with reference TRBV5-1 and TRBJ2-3, the CDR3 gives the full variable domain: KAGVTQTPRYLIKTRGQQVTLSCSPISGHRSVSWYQQTPGQGLQFLFEYFSETQRNKGNFPGRFSGRQFSNSRSEMNVSTLELGDSALYLCASSPGLAGGPSTDTQYFGPGTRLTVL.

This clonotype was seen ten or more times. The chain couples TRBV27 to TRBJ1-4; 8 nucleotides line up with TRBD1. Germline-derived CDR1 and CDR2 are MNHEY and SMNVEV (reference sequence). The CDR3 totals 15 residues. V was clipped by 5 bases and J by 7 bases; unmatched bases: 9. This CDR3 reads CASSHYRGGSEKLFF. The CDR3 bases are TGTGCCAGCAGTCACTACAGGGGGGGAAGTGAAAAACTGTTTTTT.

This clonotype turned up a few times. The genes are TRBV12-5 and TRBJ1-6; D gene uncertain. V was clipped by 6 bases and J by 7 bases, with 16 bases between them. The germline V gene has CDR1 LGHNT and CDR2 FRNRAP. The CDR3 contains 15 residues. The DNA for the CDR3 is TGTGCTAGTGGCGCACCCCCCCCGGCCAATTCACCCCTCCACTTT. Amino acid sequence: CASGAPPPANSPLHF. The whole variable domain, filled in from reference TRBV12-5 and TRBJ1-6, reads DARVTQTPRHKVTEMGQEVTMRCQPILGHNTVFWYRQTMMQGLELLAYFRNRAPLDDSGMPKDRFSAEMPDATLATLKIQPSEPRDSAVYFCASGAPPPANSPLHFGNGTRLTVT.

This clonotype was seen many times. CDR3 DNA: TGTGCCAGCAGTTTTTCCGGGGATAGAACTGAAGCTTTCTTT. Protein: CASSFSGDRTEAFF. The gene calls are TRBV12-3 or TRBV12-4 and TRBJ1-1; D gene uncertain. Trimming took 3 bases from V and 5 from J, leaving 13 bases between them. The CDR3 has 14 amino acids.

This clonotype has a handful of counts. V and J are TRBV5-6 and TRBJ1-4; TRBD1 aligns across 7 bases. This CDR3 contains 14 residues. The ends lost 4 bases at V and 8 bases at J; junction bases unmatched: 8. In germline, CDR1 is SGHDT, CDR2 YYEEEE. CDR3 protein: CASSETGLEEKLFF. In nucleotides, the CDR3 is TGTGCCAGCAGCGAGACAGGGTTAGAAGAAAAACTGTTTTTT.

The genes are TRBV11-2 and TRBJ2-1; D not resolved. Per the germline V gene, CDR1 is SGHAT and CDR2 is FQNNGV. V was clipped by 6 bases and J by 1 base, with 19 bases between them. The CDR3 covers 17 residues. The CDR3 loop reads CASRPLRERESYNEQFF. CDR3 DNA: TGTGCCAGCAGGCCCCTACGAGAGCGCGAGTCCTACAATGAGCAGTTCTTC.

This clonotype was observed at least ten times. The chain recombines TRBV24-1 with TRBJ1-5; D remains ambiguous. Per germline, CDR1 KGHDR and CDR2 SFDVKD. This CDR3 comprises 13 residues. The V gene lost 3 bases and the J gene lost 4 bases, with 6 bases spanning the gap. Written as DNA, the CDR3 is TGTGCCACCAGTGATAGCGCGAATCAGCCCCAGCATTTT. Protein sequence: CATSDSANQPQHF.